Shown below are 30 T cell receptor beta chains from a single sample sequenced in a study of shared clonotypes between healthy human individuals. Measured with immunoSEQ multiplex PCR; TCRdb has only the in-frame clones, and not every one. The table records more than 2,000,000 clones, just over 90% of them present only once. The sequenced sample consisted of naive CD4+ T cells sorted from blood. Subset given: CD45RA+ positively selected. These receptors were collected from a man between 18 and 35 years old in good health.

A remark on this clone: Different DNA sequences within this sample yield the same CDR3. The CDR3 sequence is CASSIGLAGNYEQYF. CDR3 bases: TGTGCCAGTAGTATAGGGCTAGCGGGGAACTACGAGCAGTACTTC. The rearrangement links TRBV19 to TRBJ2-7; TRBD2 matches at 9 bases. The CDR3 sequence is 15 residues long. J was trimmed by 3 bases and V by 1 base; bases with no gene match: 4. The germline CDR1 and CDR2 sequences are LNHDA and SQIVND (reference sequence).

The J gene is TRBJ2-2, the V gene TRBV7-2, with 11 bases that match TRBD2. The ends lost 5 bases at V and 7 bases at J; junction bases unmatched: 9. There are 16 residues in the CDR3. Looked up from germline, CDR1 is SGHTA and CDR2 is FQGNSA. The CDR3 protein is CASSDTSGSLIGELFF. In nucleotides, the CDR3 is TGTGCCAGCAGCGATACTAGCGGGAGTCTGATCGGGGAGCTGTTTTTT.

V usage is TRBV19 and J usage is TRBJ1-6, with TRBD1 matching over 7 bases. With 8 bases clipped from V and 0 bases from J, the junction kept 4 bases outside the gene matches. From germline, CDR1 is LNHDA and CDR2 SQIVND (reference sequence). The CDR3 sequence is 15 residues long. The CDR3 nucleotides are TGTGCCAGTGGGACAGAGGGCTCCTATAATTCACCCCTCCACTTT. It yields the protein CASGTEGSYNSPLHF. Full variable domain (rest looked up from reference TRBV19 and TRBJ1-6): DGGITQSPKYLFRKEGQNVTLSCEQNLNHDAMYWYRQDPGQGLRLIYYSQIVNDFQKGDIAEGYSVSREKKESFPLTVTSAQKNPTAFYLCASGTEGSYNSPLHFGNGTRLTVT.

The genes are TRBV11-2 and TRBJ2-2; D is undetermined. The CDR3 sequence is 16 residues long. Germline CDR1 SGHAT, CDR2 FQNNGV. With 2 bases removed from V and 0 bases from J, the gap between germline ends came to 10 bases. The CDR3 is CASSLISQTNTGELFF. In DNA, the CDR3 is TGTGCCAGCAGCTTAATTTCTCAAACGAACACCGGGGAGCTGTTTTTT. Filled out from reference TRBV11-2 and TRBJ2-2, the complete variable domain reads EAGVAQSPRYKIIEKRQSVAFWCNPISGHATLYWYQQILGQGPKLLIQFQNNGVVDDSQLPKDRFSAERLKGVDSTLKIQPAKLEDSAVYLCASSLISQTNTGELFFGEGSRLTVL.

The V gene is TRBV5-6, the J gene TRBJ2-7; possibly TRBD1 or TRBD2 for D (5 bases each). The V and J ends lost 4 bases and 6 bases respectively, with 20 bases between them. Germline values: CDR1 SGHDT, CDR2 YYEEEE. This CDR3 is 15 amino acids long. Written as DNA, the CDR3 is TGTGCCAGCAGCATCCCAGGGACCCTAGATAGCGAGCAGTACTTC. Its translation: CASSIPGTLDSEQYF.

The CDR3 bases are TGTGCCTGGAGGATCGGGGGACAGAGCACAGATACGCAGTATTTT. Protein product: CAWRIGGQSTDTQYF. The chain joins TRBV30 to TRBJ2-3; D might be TRBD1 (7 bases). Germline V CDR1 and CDR2: GTSNPN, SVGIG (reference sequence). V lost 3 bases and J 0 bases, leaving 13 bases between the germline ends. CDR3 length: 15 amino acids.

The chain employs TRBV7-2 and TRBJ2-1; D may be TRBD2 (6 bases). The V end was cut by 2 bases, the J end by 6 bases, with 14 bases between. Germline CDR1 is SGHTA and CDR2 is FQGNSA. The CDR3 length is 15 residues. Here the CDR3 DNA reads TGTGCCAGCAGCTTATTTAGAGGTAGCGGCAATGAGCAGTTCTTC. Amino acid sequence: CASSLFRGSGNEQFF.

About this clone: Other nucleotide sequences in the sample specify the same CDR3. The chain joins TRBV7-9 to TRBJ2-5, with D perhaps TRBD2 (7 bases). The CDR3 sequence is 13 residues long. Germline CDR1 is SEHNR and CDR2 is FQNEAQ (reference sequence). V was trimmed by 5 bases and J by 2 bases, leaving 9 bases between them. The CDR3 is CASSEGGQETQYF. CDR3 sequence (DNA): TGTGCCAGCAGCGAGGGGGGGCAAGAGACCCAGTACTTC.

The chain joins TRBV7-2 to TRBJ2-1, with 8 bases matching TRBD2. CDR1 and CDR2 from the germline V gene are SGHTA and FQGNSA. With 4 bases clipped from V and 2 bases from J, the junction kept 10 bases outside the gene matches. This CDR3 spans 17 amino acids. CDR3 nucleotides: TGTGCCAGCAGCTCGACAAGGGCGGGACTAGCCTACAATGAGCAGTTCTTC. This translates into CASSSTRAGLAYNEQFF.

The chain combines TRBV29-1 with TRBJ1-2; no definite D call. Germline V lookup: CDR1 SQVTM, CDR2 ANQGSEA. This CDR3 contains 12 residues. V lost 4 bases and J lost 4, with 10 bases in between. CDR3 residues: CSVVGQSYGYTF. CDR3 bases: TGCAGCGTTGTTGGGCAGAGCTATGGCTACACCTTC.

This clone has a single count. V and J are TRBV7-2 and TRBJ2-1, with 16 bases that match TRBD2. The germline gives CDR1 SGHTA, CDR2 FQGNSA. Losses at the gene ends were 4 bases for V and 9 bases for J; bases not matched to a gene: 9. This CDR3 region has 17 residues. Here the CDR3 reads CASSSGGLAGGLGEQFF. The CDR3 DNA follows: TGTGCCAGCAGCTCGGGGGGACTAGCGGGAGGGCTAGGTGAGCAGTTCTTC.

The chain links TRBV5-6 to TRBJ1-6; TRBD1 is a possible D gene (5 bases). The CDR3 consists of 17 residues. The germline V gene encodes CDR1 SGHDT and CDR2 YYEEEE. The V end lost 4 bases, the J end lost 0 bases, and 14 bases lay between the germline ends. Here the CDR3 reads CASSRHGGSSYNSPLHF. In DNA, the CDR3 is TGTGCCAGCAGCCGTCACGGGGGAAGCTCCTATAATTCACCCCTCCACTTT.

This clone was seen just once. The CDR3 loop reads CASSYTGPNQPQHF. The CDR3 DNA reads as TGTGCCAGCAGTTACACGGGGCCAAATCAGCCCCAGCATTTT. The V and J genes are TRBV6-5 and TRBJ1-5; a weak D match, TRBD1 (5 bases). The CDR3 totals 14 residues. Trimming removed 2 bases from V and 4 bases from J, with 9 bases in between. Germline CDR1 and CDR2: MNHEY and SVGAGI.

As concerns this clone: The sample has other DNA sequences that encode this CDR3 too. The chain recombines TRBV11-3 with TRBJ2-5, with 14 positions matching TRBD2. CDR1 and CDR2 from the germline V gene are SGHNT and YENEEA. The CDR3 runs to 15 residues. Trimming cost V 3 bases and J 3 bases; bases outside gene matches: 0. This chain's CDR3 is CASSLGLAGEETQYF. CDR3 nucleotides: TGTGCCAGCAGCTTGGGACTAGCGGGAGAAGAGACCCAGTACTTC. Together with reference TRBV11-3 and TRBJ2-5, the CDR3 gives the full variable domain: EAGVVQSPRYKIIEKKQPVAFWCNPISGHNTLYWYLQNLGQGPELLIRYENEEAVDDSQLPKDRFSAERLKGVDSTLKIQPAELGDSAVYLCASSLGLAGEETQYFGPGTRLLVL.

The V and J genes are TRBV6-6 and TRBJ2-7; D perhaps matches TRBD1 (6 bases). V was clipped by 10 bases and J by 2 bases, with 12 bases between them. The CDR3 runs 12 residues. Germline CDR1 and CDR2: MNHNY and SVGAGI (reference sequence). The CDR3 DNA is TGTGCCACCCGGGACACAGCCTACGAGCAGTACTTC. As protein: CATRDTAYEQYF.

This sequence joins TRBV4-1 and TRBJ1-5, with a possible D match to TRBD1 (5 bases). Germline loops: CDR1 MGHRA, CDR2 YSYEKL. This CDR3 region has 13 residues. Trimming cost V 1 base and J 7 bases, with 8 bases left between them. Written as DNA, the CDR3 is TGCGCCAGCAGCCAAGTTCGGGACCAGCCCCAGCATTTT. Protein: CASSQVRDQPQHF.

In this sample, this clone turned up once. The V gene is TRBV2, the J gene TRBJ2-1; D not certain. V shed 2 bases and J shed 0 bases, with 8 bases lying between them. Germline CDR1 SNHLY, CDR2 FYNNEI. This CDR3 spans 15 amino acids. CDR3 in amino acids: CASSESPSSYNEQFF. CDR3 in DNA: TGTGCCAGCAGTGAATCCCCTAGCTCCTACAATGAGCAGTTCTTC.

This sequence joins TRBV30 and TRBJ1-2; D uncertain. Between the trimmed V and J ends, which lost 4 bases and 3 bases, there was a span of 6 bases. Germline V gene lookup returns CDR1 GTSNPN and CDR2 SVGIG (reference sequence). This CDR3 is built from 11 residues. CDR3 residues: CAWNGDYGYTF. DNA for the CDR3: TGTGCCTGGAATGGGGACTATGGCTACACCTTC.

This clone was counted between two and nine times. The CDR3 region has the DNA TGTGCCAGCAGTCGAGGACAGAACAATCAGCCCCAGCATTTT. Its protein product is CASSRGQNNQPQHF. This sequence joins TRBV6-5 and TRBJ1-5; TRBD1 might be the D (6 bases). Germline V gene lookup returns CDR1 MNHEY and CDR2 SVGAGI. The CDR3 is 14 residues long. V was cut by 5 bases and J by 3 bases, with 11 bases left in between.

J is TRBJ1-1 and V is TRBV18; D may be TRBD1 (6 bases). The CDR3 loop spans 15 amino acids. Germline CDR1 is KGHSH and CDR2 is LQKENI. V lost 0 bases and J lost 4, with 12 bases in between. The CDR3 nucleotides read TGTGCCAGCTCACCACCTAACTTAGGGGGCACTGAAGCTTTCTTT. Translated: CASSPPNLGGTEAFF. Full variable domain (outside the CDR3, taken from reference TRBV18 and TRBJ1-1): NAGVMQNPRHLVRRRGQEARLRCSPMKGHSHVYWYRQLPEEGLKFMVYLQKENIIDESGMPKERFSAEFPKEGPSILRIQQVVRGDSAAYFCASSPPNLGGTEAFFGQGTRLTVV.

The chain recombines TRBV6-1 with TRBJ2-6, with D possibly matching TRBD1 (5 bases). CDR1 MNHNS and CDR2 SASEGT come from the germline V gene. V dropped 4 bases and J dropped 5 bases, with 18 bases sitting between them. This CDR3 contains 17 residues. The CDR3 spells CASSGGQEQSRANVLTF. Here the CDR3 DNA reads TGTGCCAGCAGTGGGGGCCAGGAACAAAGTCGGGCCAACGTCCTGACTTTC.

CDR3 in amino acids: CASSWTGRTTEQYF. The CDR3 DNA sequence: TGTGCCAGCAGCTGGACAGGTAGGACTACGGAGCAGTACTTC. The chain joins TRBV5-5 to TRBJ2-7; D might be TRBD1 (7 bases). Looked up from germline, CDR1 is SGHKS and CDR2 is YYEKEE (reference sequence). V was clipped by 3 bases and J by 7 bases, with 17 bases between them. This CDR3 region has 14 residues.

V gene TRBV7-2 combines with J gene TRBJ2-7; 8 bases line up with TRBD1. The CDR3 has 15 residues. V shed 8 bases and J 1 base; nucleotides not matched to a gene: 10. Germline V CDR1 and CDR2: SGHTA, FQGNSA. Here the CDR3 reads CASAKGQGASYEQYF. CDR3 DNA sequence: TGTGCCAGCGCAAAGGGGCAGGGGGCATCCTACGAGCAGTACTTC.

On this clone itself: The same CDR3 is also encoded by other DNA sequences in this sample. The CDR3 loop reads CASSFTPDTQYF. The CDR3 nucleotides are TGCGCCAGCAGCTTTACACCAGATACGCAGTATTTT. The chain couples TRBV5-1 to TRBJ2-3; D is undetermined. The CDR3 runs 12 residues. Germline lookup yields CDR1 SGHRS and CDR2 YFSETQ. V was pared by 2 bases and J by 4 bases, with 5 bases between. Full variable domain (remainder filled in from reference TRBV5-1 and TRBJ2-3): KAGVTQTPRYLIKTRGQQVTLSCSPISGHRSVSWYQQTPGQGLQFLFEYFSETQRNKGNFPGRFSGRQFSNSRSEMNVSTLELGDSALYLCASSFTPDTQYFGPGTRLTVL.

The chain links TRBV6-6 to TRBJ1-1; D is uncertain. The length of the CDR3 is 11 residues. Trimming took off 7 bases at V and 5 bases at J, with 8 bases between the two ends. Germline loops: CDR1 MNHNY, CDR2 SVGAGI (reference sequence). CDR3 sequence reads: CASKSATEAFF. CDR3 sequence (DNA): TGTGCCAGCAAATCGGCAACTGAAGCTTTCTTT.

V is TRBV18 and J is TRBJ1-6, with unresolved D. This CDR3 spans 13 amino acids. The V gene lost 5 bases and the J gene lost 6 bases, with 8 bases spanning the gap. CDR1 and CDR2 (germline): KGHSH, LQKENI. CDR3 DNA: TGTGCCAGCTCAAAGGGCCCTAATTCACCCCTCCACTTT. It encodes CASSKGPNSPLHF.

The rearrangement joins TRBV5-5 to TRBJ1-6, with TRBD1 matching over 10 bases. Trimming removed 2 bases from V and 7 bases from J; junction bases left unmatched: 12. The CDR3 extends over 18 amino acids. In germline, CDR1 is SGHKS, CDR2 YYEKEE (reference sequence). The CDR3 region is CASSLTRSWDRGNSPLHF. The CDR3 DNA reads TGTGCCAGCAGCTTAACCCGGAGTTGGGACAGGGGAAATTCACCCCTCCACTTT.

The chain has TRBV5-1 and TRBJ2-7; D call uncertain. V lost 5 bases, J lost 0 bases, and 12 bases lay in between. Germline V lookup: CDR1 SGHRS, CDR2 YFSETQ. This CDR3 has 14 residues. Here the CDR3 reads CASRPLSLSYEQYF. In DNA form, the CDR3 reads TGCGCCAGCAGGCCCCTATCACTCTCCTACGAGCAGTACTTC.

V usage is TRBV7-2 and J usage is TRBJ1-3, with D unclear. CDR3 length: 16 amino acids. Germline CDR1 SGHTA, CDR2 FQGNSA. The germline V and J ends were trimmed by 1 base and 0 bases, with 10 bases remaining between them. CDR3 loop: CASSLDPAISGNTIYF. CDR3 sequence (DNA): TGTGCCAGCAGCTTAGATCCGGCCATCTCTGGAAACACCATATATTTT.

This clone was observed a few times. The chain combines TRBV10-3 with TRBJ1-5, with a possible D match to TRBD1 (6 bases). V was shortened by 6 bases and J by 4 bases, with 13 bases between the two germline ends. CDR3 length equals 14 residues. Germline V gene data show CDR1 as ENHRY and CDR2 as SYGVKD. CDR3 loop: CAISRGGENQPQHF. Here the CDR3 DNA reads TGTGCCATCAGCCGAGGGGGAGAGAATCAGCCCCAGCATTTT.